The 19 T cell receptor beta chains below were found in one sample sequenced in a study of untreated major depressive disorder. The table came from immunoSEQ multiplex PCR; TCRdb's copy has only in-frame clones and leaves some out. Among just under 20,000 clones listed, around 85% were seen once. Sequenced: CD4+ T cells from PBMCs. These TCRs come from a young woman in good health.

The chain recombines TRBV21-1 with TRBJ2-1; the table assigns TRBD2, which was not confirmed against the DNA. TRBV21-1 is listed as a pseudogene. This CDR3 has 17 residues. The CDR3 loop is CASSKGGSGRAKNEQFF. The CDR3 DNA is TGTGCCAGCAGCAAAGGTGGCAGCGGGAGGGCGAAGAATGAGCAGTTCTTC.

The chain is built from TRBV21-1 and TRBJ2-5; the D segment call TRBD2 is taken from the table without a DNA check. TRBV21-1 is a listed pseudogene. The CDR3 extends over 15 amino acids. This CDR3 is CAKRAPAGRQETQYF. DNA of the CDR3: TGTGCCAAGCGGGCCCCGGCCGGGAGGCAAGAGACCCAGTACTTC.

The genes are TRBV28 and TRBJ1-3, with D uncertain. The V gene's germline CDR1 is MDHEN and CDR2 SYDVKM. This CDR3 has 15 amino acids. Trimming cost V 5 bases and J 0 bases, with 11 bases left between them. The CDR3 protein is CASSPRRRSGNTIYF. CDR3 DNA: TGTGCCAGCAGTCCCCGACGCCGCTCTGGAAACACCATATATTTT.

The chain uses TRBV7-6 and TRBJ2-1; 7 nucleotides align to TRBD1. Germline CDR1 is SGHVS and CDR2 is FNYEAQ. The junction had 4 bases not matched to a gene; V was cut back by 5 bases and J by 0 bases. The CDR3 loop spans 15 amino acids. The CDR3 DNA follows: TGTGCCAGCAGCCCTCGGACAGGCTCCTACAATGAGCAGTTCTTC. The encoded protein is CASSPRTGSYNEQFF.

In this sample, this clone turned up a few times. This CDR3 is CASSEMPLDTGELFF. CDR3 bases: TGTGCCAGCAGTGAAATGCCCCTAGACACCGGGGAGCTGTTTTTT. J is TRBJ2-2 and V is TRBV6-1; unclear D gene. V shed 2 bases and J shed 3 bases, with 10 bases lying between them. The CDR3 length is 15 residues. From germline, CDR1 is MNHNS and CDR2 SASEGT.

The gene calls are TRBV6-1 and TRBJ1-3, with D perhaps TRBD1 (6 bases). Trimming left V 3 bases short and J 0 bases short, with 9 bases between. Germline CDR1 and CDR2: MNHNS and SASEGT. This CDR3 has 15 amino acids. CDR3 DNA: TGTGCCAGCAGTGACAGGGGTTACTCTGGAAACACCATATATTTT. This gives the protein CASSDRGYSGNTIYF.

This clone appeared a few times. The V gene is TRBV11-3, the J gene TRBJ2-7; 11 nucleotides agree with TRBD1. Germline assignment: CDR1 SGHNT and CDR2 YENEEA. This CDR3 has 13 residues. The J segment lost 5 bases and the V segment lost 5 bases, leaving 2 bases of the junction unmatched. In DNA, the CDR3 is TGTGCCAGCAGCCGGACAGGGGGCAACGAGCAGTACTTC. Protein sequence: CASSRTGGNEQYF.

Only a few counts were recorded for this clone. This chain connects TRBV27 to TRBJ1-2, with a weak D call TRBD1 (5 bases). The CDR3 is 13 residues long. Looked up from germline, CDR1 is MNHEY and CDR2 is SMNVEV (reference sequence). Trimming left V 7 bases short and J 8 bases short, with 17 bases between. The CDR3 nucleotides read TGTGCCAGCACCTCCCGGGGGGAACGAGGCTACACCTTC. It codes for CASTSRGERGYTF.

The chain employs TRBV29-1 and TRBJ2-3, with D perhaps matching TRBD2 (5 bases). V gave up 7 bases and J gave up 4 bases, with 9 bases separating them. Per the germline V gene, CDR1 is SQVTM and CDR2 is ANQGSEA. This CDR3 is built from 11 residues. Here the CDR3 DNA reads TGCAGCGGGGGAGCTTCAGATACGCAGTATTTT. Translation: CSGGASDTQYF.

V usage is TRBV11-2 and J usage is TRBJ1-2; D uncertain. Germline V gene lookup returns CDR1 SGHAT and CDR2 FQNNGV. Trimming shortened V by 0 bases and J by 7 bases, and 9 bases separated the two germline ends. This CDR3 region has 13 residues. CDR3 sequence (DNA): TGTGCCAGCAGCTTAGATTCGGATCTTGGCTACACCTTC. This codes for CASSLDSDLGYTF.

The rearrangement links TRBV10-3 to TRBJ2-2, with 8 bases matching TRBD2. Germline CDR1 and CDR2: ENHRY and SYGVKD. Trimming took 4 bases from V and 4 from J; bases not matched to a gene: 5. This CDR3 contains 15 residues. As DNA, the CDR3 is TGTGCCATCAGTGGGACTAGCAAGACCACCGGGGAGCTGTTTTTT. It yields the protein CAISGTSKTTGELFF.

The chain combines TRBV18 with TRBJ2-2; D remains ambiguous. Looked up from germline, CDR1 is KGHSH and CDR2 is LQKENI. This CDR3 comprises 15 residues. The germline V and J ends were trimmed by 2 bases and 4 bases, with 11 bases remaining between them. This CDR3 reads CASSPGEIGTGELFF. CDR3 nucleotide sequence: TGTGCCAGCTCACCAGGGGAAATAGGCACCGGGGAGCTGTTTTTT.

As DNA, the CDR3 is TGTGCCAGCAGTTTCGAAGGAGCTCCCCATGGCTACACCTTC. It yields the protein CASSFEGAPHGYTF. The rearrangement uses TRBV28 and TRBJ1-2; no firm D call. Trimming shortened V by 3 bases and J by 6 bases, and 14 bases separated the two germline ends. Germline CDR1 is MDHEN and CDR2 is SYDVKM. The CDR3 loop spans 14 amino acids.

This clone has more than one count but fewer than ten. This chain uses TRBV7-8 with TRBJ1-3; TRBD1 is a possible D gene (5 bases). Germline V gene lookup returns CDR1 SGHVS and CDR2 FQNEAQ. Trimming removed 5 bases at V and 8 bases at J, with 22 bases between. The CDR3 sequence is 16 residues long. The CDR3 protein is CASSPIRDPLVDTIYF. The DNA of the CDR3 is TGTGCCAGCAGCCCGATCCGGGACCCGCTGGTAGACACCATATATTTT.

The rearrangement joins TRBV29-1 to TRBJ2-3; 16 bases are a match to TRBD2. CDR1 is SQVTM and CDR2 is ANQGSEA in the germline V gene. The V and J ends lost 5 bases and 4 bases, in that order; junction bases with no gene match: 12. This CDR3 is built from 18 residues. CDR3 amino acids: CSVKAGTSGRASADTQYF. In DNA form, the CDR3 reads TGCAGCGTTAAAGCCGGGACTAGCGGGAGGGCATCGGCAGATACGCAGTATTTT.

The chain combines TRBV28 with TRBJ1-5; the D gene is possibly TRBD1 (6 bases). The CDR3 runs 17 residues. V gave up 3 bases and J gave up 4 bases, with 19 bases separating them. From germline, CDR1 is MDHEN and CDR2 SYDVKM. The CDR3 nucleotides are TGTGCCAGCAGTTTGGGCCAGGGGCTAAACCGGAATCAGCCCCAGCATTTT. It specifies CASSLGQGLNRNQPQHF.

V usage is TRBV2 and J usage is TRBJ2-7; TRBD2 matches at 9 bases. CDR3 length: 13 residues. V trimming: 8 bases; J trimming: 5 bases; junction bases outside the gene matches: 7. The germline gives CDR1 SNHLY, CDR2 FYNNEI. CDR3 DNA: TGTGCCAGCGGGACTAGCCTCTTTAACGAGCAGTACTTC. It codes for CASGTSLFNEQYF.

The V call is TRBV27, the J call TRBJ2-5, with D possibly being TRBD1 (5 bases). The V and J ends lost 2 bases and 1 base respectively, with 8 bases between them. In germline, CDR1 is MNHEY, CDR2 SMNVEV (reference sequence). The CDR3 has 14 residues. CDR3 amino acids: CASSLRQTQETQYF. Written as DNA, the CDR3 is TGTGCCAGCAGTTTAAGACAGACCCAAGAGACCCAGTACTTC.

The gene calls are TRBV28 and TRBJ1-5; 8 bases align to TRBD1. Looked up from germline, CDR1 is MDHEN and CDR2 is SYDVKM. V trimming: 5 bases; J trimming: 3 bases; junction bases outside the gene matches: 9. This CDR3 is 16 amino acids long. CDR3 protein: CASSTRTGWVNQPQHF. The CDR3 DNA follows: TGTGCCAGCAGTACCCGGACAGGGTGGGTCAATCAGCCCCAGCATTTT.